Shown below are 27 T cell receptor beta chains from a single sample sequenced in a study of response to subunit inactivated influenza vaccine. TCRdb fed the RT-PCR reads into MiXCR, producing one record per CDR3 protein. The table has over 450,000 distinct CDR3 sequences, roughly 13% seen once; the top ten hold around 14%. The sequencing used PBMCs from blood, collected more than 35 days after vaccination. The receptors originated from a man aged 50-60 years who received an inactivated influenza vaccine.

This clonotype has only a few counts. The chain has TRBV20-1 and TRBJ2-4; the D gene is possibly TRBD2 (6 bases). The CDR3 has 15 residues. Trimming cost V 4 bases and J 1 base, with 14 bases left between them. Germline V gives CDR1 DFQATT, CDR2 SNEGSKA (reference sequence). CDR3 in DNA: TGCAGTGCTATGATCGGCGGGGACGCCAAAAACATTCAGTACTTC. This gives the protein CSAMIGGDAKNIQYF.

This clonotype occurred a few times. CDR3 in DNA: TGCAGTGCTAGAGGGGTAGCTGAAGCTTTCTTT. This translates into CSARGVAEAFF. This rearrangement joins TRBV20-1 to TRBJ1-1; unclear D gene. The CDR3 has 11 amino acids. Trimming pared 1 base from V and 6 bases from J, leaving 6 bases between. The germline CDR1 and CDR2 sequences are DFQATT and SNEGSKA (reference sequence).

The CDR3 DNA sequence: TGTGCCAGCAGCCAACTAGCGGGAGGTGCCGGGGAGCTGTTTTTT. This gives the protein CASSQLAGGAGELFF. The chain uses TRBV7-3 and TRBJ2-2, with 12 bases that match TRBD2. The CDR3 runs to 15 residues. The V segment lost 5 bases and the J segment 6 bases; nucleotides outside the gene matches: 4. The germline gives CDR1 SGHTA, CDR2 FQGTGA.

A few counts support this clonotype. The chain employs TRBV9 and TRBJ2-7; a possible D gene is TRBD1 (5 bases). CDR3 length: 16 residues. Germline V gives CDR1 SGDLS, CDR2 YYNGEE. Trimming cost V 4 bases and J 3 bases, with 20 bases left between them. The CDR3 protein is CASSSSAQAANYEQYF. The CDR3 DNA reads as TGTGCCAGCAGCTCCAGCGCACAGGCCGCAAACTACGAGCAGTACTTC.

The DNA for the CDR3 is TGTGCCAGCAGCTCCCGGAGGATCCCGAACACCGGGGAGCTGTTTTTT. Protein: CASSSRRIPNTGELFF. The chain uses TRBV7-8 and TRBJ2-2; D perhaps matches TRBD2 (5 bases). V lost 4 bases and J 0 bases, leaving 12 bases between the germline ends. Germline CDR1 SGHVS, CDR2 FQNEAQ. This CDR3 contains 16 residues.

The chain carries TRBV12-3 or TRBV12-4 and TRBJ1-6; D might be TRBD1 (6 bases). The CDR3 contains 15 residues. The V end was cut by 3 bases, the J end by 7 bases, with 13 bases between. CDR3 residues: CASSFSPGVNSPLHF. For the CDR3, the DNA is TGTGCCAGCAGTTTTTCGCCAGGGGTAAATTCACCCCTCCACTTT.

This clonotype was observed many times. The chain uses TRBV5-1 and TRBJ1-4, with TRBD1 as a possible D gene (6 bases). The germline CDR1 and CDR2 sequences are SGHRS and YFSETQ. The CDR3 is 15 amino acids. Trimming took off 0 bases at V and 8 bases at J, with 14 bases between the two ends. The CDR3 sequence is CASSLGTYREEKLFF. CDR3 nucleotide sequence: TGCGCCAGCAGCTTGGGAACCTACAGGGAAGAAAAACTGTTTTTT. Full variable domain (remainder filled in from reference TRBV5-1 and TRBJ1-4): KAGVTQTPRYLIKTRGQQVTLSCSPISGHRSVSWYQQTPGQGLQFLFEYFSETQRNKGNFPGRFSGRQFSNSRSEMNVSTLELGDSALYLCASSLGTYREEKLFFGSGTQLSVL.

For the CDR3, the DNA is TGTGCCACCAGCAGAGATCGAGGGAACCTCTACAATGAGCAGTTCTTC. It codes for CATSRDRGNLYNEQFF. The chain joins TRBV15 to TRBJ2-1; D is possibly TRBD2 (5 bases). V was clipped by 0 bases and J by 3 bases, with 12 bases between them. The length of the CDR3 is 16 residues. Per germline, CDR1 LNHNV and CDR2 YYDKDF (reference sequence). Supplemented by reference TRBV15 and TRBJ2-1, the full variable domain reads DAMVIQNPRYQVTQFGKPVTLSCSQTLNHNVMYWYQQKSSQAPKLLFHYYDKDFNNEADTPDNFQSRRPNTSFCFLDIRSPGLGDTAMYLCATSRDRGNLYNEQFFGPGTRLTVL.

This sequence joins TRBV9 and TRBJ2-6, with unresolved D. CDR1 is SGDLS, CDR2 YYNGEE, per germline. Trimming took 0 bases from V and 0 from J, leaving 7 bases between them. The CDR3 is made up of 16 amino acids. The CDR3 spells CASSVGGNSGANVLTF. CDR3 nucleotides: TGTGCCAGCAGCGTAGGGGGTAACTCTGGGGCCAACGTCCTGACTTTC.

The chain combines TRBV3-1 with TRBJ1-2; weak D call: TRBD1 (5 bases). Germline-derived CDR1 and CDR2 are LGHDT and YNNKEL (reference sequence). The length of the CDR3 is 13 residues. V lost 6 bases to trimming and J lost 4 bases, with 12 bases between them. Here the CDR3 DNA reads TGTGCCAGCAGACTCAGGGCCGGCTATGGCTACACCTTC. Encoded protein: CASRLRAGYGYTF.

The table lists this clonotype with many counts. This CDR3 reads CASSSPGSSEQYF. In DNA form, the CDR3 reads TGTGCCAGCAGTTCGCCAGGGTCTTCCGAGCAGTACTTC. The V gene is TRBV6-5, the J gene TRBJ2-7; a possible D gene is TRBD1 (5 bases). CDR3 length equals 13 residues. Germline loops: CDR1 MNHEY, CDR2 SVGAGI. Between the trimmed V and J ends, which lost 4 bases and 6 bases, there was a span of 13 bases.

This clonotype was seen at least ten times. The rearrangement uses TRBV5-1 and TRBJ2-7; 7 nucleotides agree with TRBD1. Germline CDR1 is SGHRS and CDR2 is YFSETQ. The V gene end was trimmed by 4 bases and the J gene end by 2 bases; junction bases not matched to a gene: 6. This CDR3 has 14 residues. CDR3 loop: CASSPGQATYEQYF. As DNA, the CDR3 is TGCGCCAGCAGCCCCGGACAGGCCACCTACGAGCAGTACTTC.

V gene TRBV5-1 combines with J gene TRBJ1-1; TRBD1 aligns across 10 bases. Losses at the gene ends were 4 bases for V and 4 bases for J; bases not matched to a gene: 7. The CDR3 is 15 amino acids. Germline V CDR1 and CDR2: SGHRS, YFSETQ. The CDR3 region is CASSVAGQGGTEAFF. For the CDR3, the DNA is TGCGCCAGCAGCGTCGCTGGACAGGGGGGCACTGAAGCTTTCTTT. Looking up the rest from reference TRBV5-1 and TRBJ1-1 gives the full variable domain: KAGVTQTPRYLIKTRGQQVTLSCSPISGHRSVSWYQQTPGQGLQFLFEYFSETQRNKGNFPGRFSGRQFSNSRSEMNVSTLELGDSALYLCASSVAGQGGTEAFFGQGTRLTVV.

This clonotype was counted between two and nine times. The J gene is TRBJ2-3, the V gene TRBV4-2; 10 bases agree with TRBD1. Germline loops: CDR1 LGHNA, CDR2 YNFKEQ. This CDR3 spans 18 amino acids. V shed 0 bases, J shed 4 bases, and the junction held 10 bases outside the gene matches. CDR3 loop: CASSQDGRDRGVSDTQYF. CDR3 coding DNA: TGTGCCAGCAGCCAAGATGGGCGGGACAGGGGTGTCTCAGATACGCAGTATTTT.

This clonotype was counted ten times or more. The genes are TRBV7-2 and TRBJ2-3, with D hard to call. Germline V gene data show CDR1 as SGHTA and CDR2 as FQGNSA. The CDR3 sequence is 14 residues long. Trimming removed 5 bases from V and 0 bases from J, with 9 bases in between. The CDR3 coding sequence is TGTGCCAGCAGCCTAAGTCCTAGCACAGATACGCAGTATTTT. Translation gives CASSLSPSTDTQYF.

This clonotype was counted a few times. The chain uses TRBV3-1 and TRBJ2-1, with 10 bases that match TRBD2. The CDR3 totals 14 residues. The germline V gene encodes CDR1 LGHDT and CDR2 YNNKEL (reference sequence). Trimming took 3 bases from V and 8 from J; bases not matched to a gene: 4. The chain's CDR3 is CASSHSSGSDEQFF. The CDR3 DNA follows: TGTGCCAGCAGCCACTCTAGCGGGAGTGATGAGCAGTTCTTC.

This clonotype was detected only a few times. The chain employs TRBV12-3 or TRBV12-4 and TRBJ2-3, with D possibly being TRBD2 (5 bases). Trimming left V 3 bases short and J 2 bases short, with 15 bases between. CDR3 length equals 16 residues. CDR3 sequence reads: CASSFRTLSYTDTQYF. The CDR3 DNA sequence: TGTGCCAGCAGTTTCCGGACTCTTTCCTACACAGATACGCAGTATTTT.

The V call is TRBV4-1, the J call TRBJ2-5; TRBD2 agrees at 8 bases. The ends lost 0 bases at V and 7 bases at J; junction bases unmatched: 4. Germline V CDR1 and CDR2: MGHRA, YSYEKL. The CDR3 extends over 14 amino acids. In nucleotides, the CDR3 is TGCGCCAGCAGCCAAGAGGGGGCGGGAGGGACCCAGTACTTC. It translates to CASSQEGAGGTQYF.

This clonotype was seen ten or more times. This chain connects TRBV6-6 to TRBJ2-1; TRBD1 matches at 7 bases. Germline assignment: CDR1 MNHNY and CDR2 SVGAGI (reference sequence). The CDR3 spans 13 residues. The junction had 1 base not matched to a gene; V was cut back by 7 bases and J by 1 base. This chain's CDR3 is CASNRGSYNEQFF. CDR3 in DNA: TGTGCCAGCAACAGGGGTTCCTACAATGAGCAGTTCTTC.

This chain connects TRBV3-1 to TRBJ2-3; 11 bases are a match to TRBD2. V shed 10 bases and J 2 bases; nucleotides not matched to a gene: 17. The CDR3 is made up of 18 amino acids. Germline-derived CDR1 and CDR2 are LGHDT and YNNKEL (reference sequence). The CDR3 loop is CAICPRTSGLIITDTQYF. The CDR3 nucleotides read TGTGCCATCTGTCCCCGGACTAGCGGGCTCATAATCACAGATACGCAGTATTTT.

This chain joins TRBV4-3 and TRBJ1-1; D unclear. The V gene lost 4 bases and the J gene lost 0 bases, with 12 bases spanning the gap. CDR1 is LGHNA and CDR2 is YSLEER in the germline V gene. This CDR3 is 15 amino acids long. The CDR3 here is CASSPVGGMNTEAFF. The CDR3, as DNA: TGCGCCAGCAGCCCGGTTGGTGGAATGAACACTGAAGCTTTCTTT.

In its sample, this clonotype was seen a few times. The V gene is TRBV20-1, the J gene TRBJ2-1, with TRBD2 matching 11 bases. Per germline, CDR1 DFQATT and CDR2 SNEGSKA (reference sequence). V dropped 6 bases and J dropped 12; count of bases not matched to a gene: 10. This CDR3 has 13 amino acids. The CDR3 sequence: CSAFIAGGPAQFF. For the CDR3, the DNA is TGCAGTGCATTTATAGCGGGGGGGCCGGCGCAGTTCTTC.

This sequence joins TRBV7-9 and TRBJ2-7; D not resolved. Germline V lookup: CDR1 SEHNR, CDR2 FQNEAQ (reference sequence). The CDR3 is made up of 14 amino acids. Trimming took off 5 bases at V and 1 base at J, with 12 bases between the two ends. CDR3 nucleotide sequence: TGTGCCAGCAGCCCACGGTCTGAGTCCTACGAGCAGTACTTC. Translation: CASSPRSESYEQYF.

This clonotype was recorded many times. This rearrangement joins TRBV7-2 to TRBJ2-7, with D hard to call. The V gene's germline CDR1 is SGHTA and CDR2 FQGNSA. This CDR3 is built from 14 residues. Trimming cost V 2 bases and J 1 base, with 9 bases left between them. The CDR3 protein is CASSLTLGSYEQYF. In DNA, the CDR3 is TGTGCCAGCAGCTTAACCCTGGGATCCTACGAGCAGTACTTC.

This clonotype appeared a few times. V usage is TRBV20-1 and J usage is TRBJ2-1, with D possibly TRBD2 on 6 matching bases. Deletions cut 0 bases from V and 1 base from J, with 13 bases between. In germline, CDR1 is DFQATT, CDR2 SNEGSKA (reference sequence). This CDR3 contains 16 residues. The CDR3 sequence is CSARDLLAYSYNEQFF. In DNA form, the CDR3 reads TGCAGTGCTAGAGATCTCCTAGCGTATTCCTACAATGAGCAGTTCTTC.

Only a few counts were recorded for this clonotype. The chain recombines TRBV7-2 with TRBJ1-2, with 8 positions matching TRBD1. CDR3 length: 16 amino acids. Germline V gene data show CDR1 as SGHTA and CDR2 as FQGNSA. Unmatched junction bases numbered 10, after V lost 5 bases and J lost 2 bases. CDR3 protein: CASSPPPGTGNYGYTF. In nucleotides, the CDR3 is TGTGCCAGCAGCCCCCCCCCTGGGACAGGAAACTATGGCTACACCTTC.

In this sample, this clonotype turned up a few times. The chain links TRBV11-2 to TRBJ2-5; D not certain. Germline V gene lookup returns CDR1 SGHAT and CDR2 FQNNGV. V lost 5 bases to trimming and J lost 4 bases, with 11 bases between them. The CDR3 runs to 13 residues. The CDR3 sequence is CASSRDWVETQYF. In nucleotides, the CDR3 is TGTGCCAGCAGCAGAGACTGGGTAGAGACCCAGTACTTC.